Below, 32 T cell receptor beta chains from the same sample are listed, as sequenced in a study of Ad26.COV2.S vaccination and SARS-CoV-2 variants. Clones were read by immunoSEQ multiplex PCR, and TCRdb kept only the in-frame ones, dropping some. The data contain about 680,000 clones, 70% to 90% of them seen just once; the ten biggest clones take up over 1.3%. Treatment noted: roughly 18 received Ad26.COV2.S at low or high dose, single or two shots; about 5 received placebo; per-sample allocation not given. Specimen acquisition occurred on day 63 following the initial vaccine or placebo injection. Sequencing used peripheral blood, obtained in a trial of Ad26.COV2.S vaccine versus placebo. All receptors derive from a person between 18 and 65 years old who received the Ad26.COV2.S COVID-19 vaccine or a placebo.

This sequence joins TRBV4-3 and TRBJ2-3; D may match TRBD1 or TRBD2 (6 bases each). The CDR3 has 15 residues. Germline values: CDR1 LGHNA, CDR2 YSLEER. V lost 4 bases and J 5 bases, leaving 16 bases between the germline ends. The CDR3 is CASSPWGAQVDTQYF. As DNA, the CDR3 is TGCGCCAGCAGCCCCTGGGGGGCGCAAGTAGATACGCAGTATTTT.

This chain connects TRBV3-1 (or the pseudogene TRBV3-2) to TRBJ2-7, with 9 nucleotides matching TRBD2. The trim removed 2 bases at V and 6 bases at J, leaving 5 bases unmatched. CDR3 length: 14 residues. Per germline, CDR1 LGHDT and CDR2 YNNKEL (reference sequence). In DNA form, the CDR3 reads TGTGCCAGCAGCCAACGCGGGAGGGCCCTCGAGCAGTACTTC. It specifies CASSQRGRALEQYF.

This chain links TRBV18 with TRBJ2-5, with no clear D. In germline, CDR1 is KGHSH, CDR2 LQKENI. V lost 4 bases and J lost 4, with 7 bases in between. The CDR3 has 12 residues. This CDR3 reads CASSQATETQYF. The CDR3 DNA sequence: TGTGCCAGCTCACAGGCAACAGAGACCCAGTACTTC.

The J gene is TRBJ1-4, the V gene TRBV29-1; no reliable D call. The germline gives CDR1 SQVTM, CDR2 ANQGSEA. This CDR3 is 11 amino acids long. The V gene lost 3 bases and the J gene lost 8 bases, with 7 bases spanning the gap. CDR3 sequence reads: CSVEYGEKLFF. CDR3 DNA: TGCAGCGTTGAGTACGGCGAAAAACTGTTTTTT.

Only one count was recorded for this clone. V and J are TRBV9 and TRBJ2-1; TRBD1 is a possible D gene (6 bases). The CDR3 covers 15 residues. Per germline, CDR1 SGDLS and CDR2 YYNGEE. The ends were cut back, 2 bases at V and 0 bases at J, with 9 bases in the middle. The CDR3 DNA is TGTGCCAGCAGCGTCCAGGGGAGCTCCTACAATGAGCAGTTCTTC. Its translation is CASSVQGSSYNEQFF.

The chain joins TRBV6-6 to TRBJ2-1, with 14 bases identical to TRBD2. Germline V lookup: CDR1 MNHNY, CDR2 SVGAGI (reference sequence). V was clipped by 2 bases and J by 7 bases; unmatched bases: 4. The CDR3 is 16 amino acids. The chain's CDR3 is CASSYPGTSGRNEQFF. The CDR3, as DNA: TGTGCCAGCAGTTACCCCGGGACTAGCGGGAGAAATGAGCAGTTCTTC.

In the case of this clone: The same CDR3 also results from other DNA sequences found in this sample. The CDR3 loop reads CASSRDAAYEQYF. The CDR3 DNA is TGTGCCAGCAGCCGGGACGCCGCCTACGAGCAGTACTTC. The rearrangement links TRBV6-5 to TRBJ2-7; perhaps D is TRBD1 or TRBD2 (5 bases each). Germline loops: CDR1 MNHEY, CDR2 SVGAGI. V lost 6 bases and J 2 bases, leaving 11 bases between the germline ends. The CDR3 spans 13 residues.

This chain uses TRBV27 with TRBJ2-3; 11 bases align to TRBD2. Per germline, CDR1 MNHEY and CDR2 SMNVEV (reference sequence). The V gene end was trimmed by 5 bases and the J gene end by 0 bases; junction bases not matched to a gene: 4. This CDR3 spans 16 amino acids. The DNA of the CDR3 is TGTGCCAGCAGTGCGGGACTAGCGGCGAGCACAGATACGCAGTATTTT. Protein sequence: CASSAGLAASTDTQYF.

The rearrangement joins TRBV5-5 to TRBJ2-7; a weak D match, TRBD2 (6 bases). Germline V lookup: CDR1 SGHKS, CDR2 YYEKEE (reference sequence). V was clipped by 7 bases and J by 3 bases, with 20 bases between them. This CDR3 is 15 amino acids long. In nucleotides, the CDR3 is TGTGCCAGCGGTTCGGGGGTCTCCTACCTCTACGAGCAGTACTTC. It encodes CASGSGVSYLYEQYF.

This clone was recorded once. This chain connects TRBV6-6 to TRBJ1-5; D not certain. The CDR3 has 13 residues. The V end was cut by 4 bases, the J end by 3 bases, with 7 bases between. Germline-derived CDR1 and CDR2 are MNHNY and SVGAGI (reference sequence). CDR3 protein: CASSSGTNQPQHF. Here the CDR3 DNA reads TGTGCCAGCAGTTCGGGCACCAATCAGCCCCAGCATTTT.

V gene TRBV2 combines with J gene TRBJ2-7, with D unresolved. V was cut by 8 bases and J by 0 bases, with 8 bases left in between. The germline gives CDR1 SNHLY, CDR2 FYNNEI. This CDR3 spans 12 amino acids. The chain's CDR3 is CASGGVSYEQYF. The CDR3 DNA reads TGTGCCAGCGGTGGGGTCTCCTACGAGCAGTACTTC.

This chain joins TRBV21-1 and TRBJ2-7; TRBD2 was called by the table and not checked on the DNA. TRBV21-1 is a documented pseudogene. This CDR3 contains 14 residues. CDR3 amino acids: CASRTSGGRNEQYF. The CDR3 DNA sequence: TGTGCCAGCAGGACTAGCGGGGGCAGGAACGAGCAGTACTTC.

This clone was recorded only once. The chain carries TRBV7-2 and TRBJ2-1; 10 bases match TRBD2. V was clipped by 4 bases and J by 5 bases; unmatched bases: 8. Germline V gene lookup returns CDR1 SGHTA and CDR2 FQGNSA. The CDR3 sequence is 16 residues long. CDR3 coding DNA: TGTGCCAGCAGCTCCGCTAGCGGGGGTTACAACAATGAGCAGTTCTTC. Amino acid sequence: CASSSASGGYNNEQFF.

The V and J genes are TRBV29-1 and TRBJ2-3; TRBD2 aligns across 8 bases. Germline values: CDR1 SQVTM, CDR2 ANQGSEA. The J segment lost 4 bases and the V segment lost 7 bases, leaving 13 bases of the junction unmatched. The CDR3 is made up of 15 amino acids. The CDR3 nucleotides read TGCAGCGCCCACGGGGGGGCAGGGATTTCAGATACGCAGTATTTT. Amino acids: CSAHGGAGISDTQYF.

The chain links TRBV3-1 (or the pseudogene TRBV3-2) to TRBJ1-4, with D maybe TRBD1 (5 bases). This CDR3 comprises 14 residues. The V and J ends lost 1 base and 3 bases respectively, with 6 bases between them. Germline CDR1 LGHDT, CDR2 YNNKEL (reference sequence). The CDR3 DNA sequence: TGTGCCAGCAGCCAAGGGGGGGCTAATGAAAAACTGTTTTTT. It encodes CASSQGGANEKLFF.

The V and J genes are TRBV10-1 and TRBJ2-7; the match to TRBD2 covers 9 bases. This CDR3 comprises 15 residues. Trimming took 0 bases from V and 9 from J; bases not matched to a gene: 9. Germline lookup yields CDR1 WNHNN and CDR2 SYGVQD (reference sequence). The CDR3 DNA follows: TGCGCCAGCAGTGAGTCTTCTAGCGGGAACTTCGCGCAGTACTTC. Protein: CASSESSSGNFAQYF.

The gene calls are TRBV19 and TRBJ2-1; a possible D gene is TRBD2 (6 bases). The CDR3 totals 16 residues. The germline gives CDR1 LNHDA, CDR2 SQIVND (reference sequence). Trimming left V 1 base short and J 2 bases short, with 12 bases between. CDR3 in DNA: TGTGCCAGTAGTATAGGAGGAGGGCATACCTACAATGAGCAGTTCTTC. This encodes CASSIGGGHTYNEQFF.

This chain connects TRBV6-2 or TRBV6-3 to TRBJ2-1; 12 bases agree with TRBD2. The V and J ends lost 5 bases and 7 bases, in that order; junction bases with no gene match: 9. The germline CDR1 and CDR2 sequences are MNHEY and SVGEGT. The CDR3 runs to 16 residues. The CDR3 is CASSSPRTSGTNEQFF. Written as DNA, the CDR3 is TGTGCCAGCAGTAGCCCTCGGACTAGCGGGACTAATGAGCAGTTCTTC.

The CDR3 here is CAISDWTSQETQYF. In nucleotides, the CDR3 is TGTGCCATCAGTGATTGGACTAGTCAAGAGACCCAGTACTTC. V is TRBV10-3 and J is TRBJ2-5; 7 nucleotides agree with TRBD2. Trimming at V came to 3 bases and at J to 2 bases, leaving 3 bases not matched to a gene. This CDR3 has 14 residues. Germline-derived CDR1 and CDR2 are ENHRY and SYGVKD.

V is TRBV11-3 and J is TRBJ2-5; the D gene is possibly TRBD1 (5 bases). This CDR3 has 13 residues. Trimming cost V 5 bases and J 0 bases, with 7 bases left between them. Looked up from germline, CDR1 is SGHNT and CDR2 is YENEEA. Here the CDR3 DNA reads TGTGCCAGCAGCCCAGGGTACCAAGAGACCCAGTACTTC. Encoded protein: CASSPGYQETQYF.

The chain carries TRBV5-1 and TRBJ1-6, with 9 bases identical to TRBD1. The CDR3 covers 16 residues. The germline CDR1 and CDR2 sequences are SGHRS and YFSETQ. J was trimmed by 9 bases and V by 0 bases; bases with no gene match: 7. The CDR3 DNA follows: TGCGCCAGCAGCTTGGACGGGACAGGGAGGGGTTCACCCCTCCACTTT. It specifies CASSLDGTGRGSPLHF.

The sample holds one count of this clone. This chain joins TRBV7-2 and TRBJ2-4; D possibly corresponds to TRBD2 (5 bases). V gave up 5 bases and J gave up 7 bases, with 18 bases separating them. Germline V gene data show CDR1 as SGHTA and CDR2 as FQGNSA. CDR3 size: 15 residues. CDR3 amino acids: CASSLAQTWENIQYF. The CDR3 bases are TGTGCCAGCAGCCTCGCGCAGACTTGGGAGAACATTCAGTACTTC.

The CDR3, as DNA: TGTGCCAGCAGTTACAGGGGAGATAGCAATCAGCCCCAGCATTTT. This codes for CASSYRGDSNQPQHF. V and J are TRBV6-5 and TRBJ1-5, with TRBD1 as a possible D gene (5 bases). The CDR3 covers 15 residues. Trimming left V 2 bases short and J 0 bases short, with 8 bases between. Per germline, CDR1 MNHEY and CDR2 SVGAGI.

A single count supports this clone. Within the sample, other DNA sequences also encode this same CDR3. The DNA of the CDR3 is TGTGCCAGCAGTTCGCGGAGCTACAATGAGCAGTTCTTC. It codes for CASSSRSYNEQFF. V usage is TRBV27 and J usage is TRBJ2-1; D uncertain. CDR3 size: 13 residues. Germline V gene lookup returns CDR1 MNHEY and CDR2 SMNVEV (reference sequence). Trimming removed 4 bases at V and 3 bases at J, with 7 bases between.

The rearrangement links TRBV29-1 to TRBJ1-1; D remains ambiguous. CDR3 length equals 15 residues. The V end lost 1 base, the J end lost 0 bases, and 12 bases lay between the germline ends. The V gene's germline CDR1 is SQVTM and CDR2 ANQGSEA. The DNA for the CDR3 is TGCAGCGTTGAAGTTCCCGCCGGAATGAACACTGAAGCTTTCTTT. This translates into CSVEVPAGMNTEAFF.

This clone was observed once. The chain combines TRBV6-5 with TRBJ2-5; weak D call: TRBD1 (5 bases). The germline V and J ends were trimmed by 2 bases and 2 bases, with 9 bases remaining between them. The germline V gene has CDR1 MNHEY and CDR2 SVGAGI. The CDR3 covers 14 residues. CDR3 in DNA: TGTGCCAGCAGTTACGGTCGACAGCAAGAGACCCAGTACTTC. It yields the protein CASSYGRQQETQYF.

In its sample, this clone was seen once. The J gene is TRBJ2-7, the V gene TRBV27, with TRBD1 identical over 7 bases. The CDR3 sequence is 14 residues long. J was trimmed by 3 bases and V by 5 bases; bases with no gene match: 7. Germline values: CDR1 MNHEY, CDR2 SMNVEV (reference sequence). The CDR3 DNA reads TGTGCCAGCAGTACGACAGGGAAACACTACGAGCAGTACTTC. Amino acids: CASSTTGKHYEQYF.

The chain couples TRBV30 to TRBJ2-3; perhaps TRBD1 as D (5 bases). The V end lost 3 bases, the J end lost 2 bases, and 12 bases lay between the germline ends. The CDR3 contains 14 residues. Germline V lookup: CDR1 GTSNPN, CDR2 SVGIG (reference sequence). The CDR3 here is CAWRDTGLTDTQYF. In DNA, the CDR3 is TGTGCCTGGAGGGACACGGGTCTCACAGATACGCAGTATTTT. The full variable domain, with the rest looked up from reference TRBV30 and TRBJ2-3, is SQTIHQWPATLVQPVGSPLSLECTVEGTSNPNLYWYRQAAGRGLQLLFYSVGIGQISSEVPQNLSASRPQDRQFILSSKKLLLSDSGFYLCAWRDTGLTDTQYFGPGTRLTVL.

V is TRBV3-1 (or the pseudogene TRBV3-2) and J is TRBJ1-1, with D unresolved. V was clipped by 0 bases and J by 3 bases, with 11 bases between them. Germline V CDR1 and CDR2: LGHDT, YNNKEL (reference sequence). The CDR3 consists of 15 residues. The CDR3 here is CASSQDSLPHTEAFF. The CDR3 region has the DNA TGTGCCAGCAGCCAAGATAGCCTTCCCCACACTGAAGCTTTCTTT.

CDR3 in amino acids: CASSPAQGNEQFF. CDR3 bases: TGTGCCAGCAGCCCAGCCCAAGGGAATGAGCAGTTCTTC. This chain uses TRBV11-1 with TRBJ2-1, with no clear D. CDR1 SGHAT and CDR2 FQDESV come from the germline V gene (reference sequence). The germline V and J ends were trimmed by 5 bases and 7 bases, with 12 bases remaining between them. The CDR3 loop spans 13 amino acids.

The rearrangement uses TRBV7-3 and TRBJ1-6, with 7 bases matching TRBD1. V lost 3 bases and J lost 7; bases outside the gene matches: 6. CDR1 and CDR2 from the germline V gene are SGHTA and FQGTGA. The CDR3 is made up of 15 amino acids. The CDR3 DNA reads as TGTGCCAGCAGCTTTAGGGACAGTACCAATTCACCCCTCCACTTT. Translation: CASSFRDSTNSPLHF. Full variable domain (missing parts from reference TRBV7-3 and TRBJ1-6): GAGVSQTPSNKVTEKGKYVELRCDPISGHTALYWYRQSLGQGPEFLIYFQGTGAADDSGLPNDRFFAVRPEGSVSTLKIQRTERGDSAVYLCASSFRDSTNSPLHFGNGTRLTVT.

In this sample, this clone turned up once. This sequence joins TRBV19 and TRBJ1-2, with D possibly being TRBD1 (5 bases). Germline V gene lookup returns CDR1 LNHDA and CDR2 SQIVND (reference sequence). The length of the CDR3 is 13 residues. V dropped 9 bases and J dropped 8 bases, with 19 bases sitting between them. This CDR3 is CASSSTAEGGYTF. The CDR3 nucleotides are TGTGCCAGCTCCTCAACCGCCGAGGGGGGCTACACCTTC.